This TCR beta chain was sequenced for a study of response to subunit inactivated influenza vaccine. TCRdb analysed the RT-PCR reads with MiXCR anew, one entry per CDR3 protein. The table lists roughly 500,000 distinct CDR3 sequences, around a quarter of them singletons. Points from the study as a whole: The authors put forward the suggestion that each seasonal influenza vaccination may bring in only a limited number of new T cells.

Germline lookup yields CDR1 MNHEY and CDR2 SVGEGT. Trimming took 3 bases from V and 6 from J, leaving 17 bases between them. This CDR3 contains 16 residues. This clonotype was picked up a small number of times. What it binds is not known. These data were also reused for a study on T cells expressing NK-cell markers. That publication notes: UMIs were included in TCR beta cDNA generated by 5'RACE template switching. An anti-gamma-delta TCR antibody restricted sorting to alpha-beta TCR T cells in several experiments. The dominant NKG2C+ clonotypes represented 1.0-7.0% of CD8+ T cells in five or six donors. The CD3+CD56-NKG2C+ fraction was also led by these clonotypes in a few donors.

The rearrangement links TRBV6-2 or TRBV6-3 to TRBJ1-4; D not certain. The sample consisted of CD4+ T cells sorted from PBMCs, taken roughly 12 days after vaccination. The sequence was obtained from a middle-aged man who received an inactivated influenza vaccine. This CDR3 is CASSYGRVRSYEKLFF. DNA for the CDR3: TGTGCCAGCAGTTATGGTCGTGTCAGGTCTTATGAAAAACTGTTTTTT.